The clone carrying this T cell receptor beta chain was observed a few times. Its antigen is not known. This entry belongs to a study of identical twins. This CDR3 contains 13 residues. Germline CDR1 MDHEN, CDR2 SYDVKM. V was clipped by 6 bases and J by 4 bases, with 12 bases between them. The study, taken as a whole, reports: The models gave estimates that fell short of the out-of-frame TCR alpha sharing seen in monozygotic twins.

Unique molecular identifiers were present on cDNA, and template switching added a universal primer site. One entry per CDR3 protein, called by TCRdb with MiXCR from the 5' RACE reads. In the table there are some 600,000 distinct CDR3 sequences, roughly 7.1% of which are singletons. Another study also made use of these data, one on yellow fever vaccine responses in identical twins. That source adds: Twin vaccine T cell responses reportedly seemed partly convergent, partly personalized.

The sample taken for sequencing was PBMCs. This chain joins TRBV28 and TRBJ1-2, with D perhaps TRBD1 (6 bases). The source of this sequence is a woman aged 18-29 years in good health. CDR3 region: CASSSGTPYGYTF. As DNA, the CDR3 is TGTGCCAGCAGCAGCGGGACACCCTATGGCTACACCTTC.